This TCR beta chain was found in a study of tumor-infiltrating lymphocytes in oesophageal squamous cell carcinoma (dated by TCRdb to the mid-2010s). The library relied on PCR. Sequencing was performed on an Illumina HiSeq 2000. TCRdb's own reprocessing of the public reads used fastp at Q25 and MiXCR and kept productive beta chains. Each entry merges the rows of one CDR3 protein and shows their most common DNA and genes. This sample comprises roughly 14,000 distinct CDR3 sequences, 40% to 60% of them detected only once. Clones ranked in the top ten supply about 14% of the sample. Deletion took 1 base off V and 3 bases off J, with a span of 10 bases between the germline ends. The CDR3 numbers 15 residues from cysteine through phenylalanine. Of all the DNA, just the CDR3 is kept, 45 bases in frame from base 1. CDR1 is given as SGHVS and CDR2 as FNYEAQ, both from the germline V gene. There are a few counts of this clonotype. This clone's antigen is unknown. No base-level quality is on record; no much larger clone is a single base apart.

This TCR derives from a male donor with esophageal squamous cell carcinoma. The V gene is TRBV7-6 and the J gene is TRBJ2-1; a tentative D call is TRBD2 (5 bases match). Source material: blood. The DNA sequence is TGTGCCAGCAGCTTAGGGCTAGCCCGCTACAATGAGCAGTTCTTC. This yields the protein CASSLGLARYNEQFF.